This T cell receptor beta chain derives from a study of blood T cell repertoires in COVID-19. The table came from immunoSEQ multiplex PCR; TCRdb's copy has only in-frame clones and leaves some out. The sample carries about 380,000 clones, approximately 90% recorded once. The CDR3 spans 13 residues. V lost 7 bases and J 1 base, leaving 13 bases between the germline ends. Germline values: CDR1 GTSNPN, CDR2 SVGIG (reference sequence). The sequenced sample consisted of PBMCs or T cells enriched from blood (not recorded which). The receptor was derived from a woman aged 18-29 years who had recovered from COVID-19. The chain is built from TRBV30 and TRBJ2-5; TRBD2 might be the D (6 bases). Written as DNA, the CDR3 is TGTGCCTCCCGGGGGACGGTCCAAGAGACCCAGTACTTC. Encoded protein: CASRGTVQETQYF.